This T cell receptor (beta chain) was profiled in a study of cytomegalovirus exposure and HLA in healthy donors. The PCR was carried out with 60 Vbeta primers and 13 Jbeta primers. The assay was immunoSEQ multiplex PCR, and TCRdb's table has in-frame clones only and misses some. The table has 90,000 to 120,000 clones, 70% seen once. This CDR3 is 17 amino acids long. Per germline, CDR1 MDHEN and CDR2 SYDVKM. V lost 4 bases and J lost 2, with 21 bases in between. Concerning this clone itself: The target antigen is unknown.

Findings and caveats of the study: Later analysis demonstrated an association between a missense DCLRE1C variant and TCR beta V- and J-gene trimming. Versus the roughly 700-donor mean, an Asian-associated ancestry cluster reportedly showed fewer N-insertions in a later analysis. An assumption of roughly uniform sequencing depth across donors underlay the presence/absence analyses.

The rearrangement joins TRBV28 to TRBJ2-7; D perhaps matches TRBD1 (5 bases). The receptor comes from a middle-aged man in good health and CMV-seropositive. Input material: PBMCs. CDR3 sequence (DNA): TGTGCCAGCAGTTCCCACCCCACAAGCAAGGGGACCTACGAGCAGTACTTC. This translates into CASSSHPTSKGTYEQYF.